This T cell receptor (beta chain) was captured by sequencing in a study of T cell responses to AZD1222 COVID-19 vaccine. Produced via immunoSEQ multiplex PCR; TCRdb's table is partial and in-frame only. Among 180,000 or so clones, about nine tenths were seen once, and the ten largest hold about 1.9%. Trimming took 3 bases from V and 5 from J, leaving 7 bases between them. This CDR3 spans 13 amino acids. The specimen was peripheral blood, collected 28 days after the second AZD1222 dose. The source is an adult who received the AZD1222 COVID-19 vaccine. This chain uses TRBV12-3 or TRBV12-4 with TRBJ1-4; D gene unclear. CDR3: CASSFTANEKLFF. In DNA form, the CDR3 reads TGTGCCAGCAGTTTCACGGCGAATGAAAAACTGTTTTTT.